This TCR beta chain was sequenced for a study of cytomegalovirus exposure and HLA in healthy donors. Across the study: The use of the same platform for the 90 to 150 validation repertoires and the 600 to 800 first-cohort repertoires was reported by a later analysis.

CDR1 is SGHTA and CDR2 is FQGNSA in the germline V gene. The CDR3 extends over 18 amino acids. J was trimmed by 3 bases and V by 2 bases; bases with no gene match: 15. Comments on this clone: Its antigen is unknown.

The table came from immunoSEQ multiplex PCR; TCRdb's copy has only in-frame clones and leaves some out. This sample has 150,000 to 200,000 clones, with less than 85% found just once. Study observations and caveats: Cytomegalovirus association was assigned to around 150 TCR beta chains. Rarity characterized most TCR sequences, yet some public TCRs appeared in many donors.

The donors were in the approximately 120-subject validation cohort; that cohort was separate from the approximately 670-subject first cohort. The sample was PBMCs. The TCR was taken from a man in his late teens or twenties in good health and CMV-seropositive. V usage is TRBV7-2 and J usage is TRBJ1-1; the match to TRBD1 covers 7 bases. In nucleotides, the CDR3 is TGTGCCAGCAGCTTATCTGAGGGGGCTGAGGGATATGACACTGAAGCTTTCTTT. Protein sequence: CASSLSEGAEGYDTEAFF.